Below, 5 T cell receptor beta chains from the same sample are listed, as sequenced in a study of vaccination effects on CD4 cells after COVID-19. After expansion with viral peptide pools in the ViraFEST assay, antigen-specific CD4+ T cells were sequenced. Scientists isolated CD4+ T cells after an approximately 10-day culture period ended. By PCR, the person was confirmed to have had SARS-CoV-2 infection between March and December 2020. Assay: immunoSEQ multiplex PCR; the TCRdb copy retains only in-frame clones and omits some. The sample records roughly 45,000 clones, around 74% being singletons. These receptors have no identified antigens. The sample in question was CD4+ T cells from PBMCs cultured with a peptide pool, obtained before COVID-19 vaccination. The source is a human donor who had a prior SARS-CoV-2 infection.

J is TRBJ2-1 and V is TRBV29-1; 11 bases match TRBD1. The trim removed 4 bases at V and 9 bases at J, leaving 5 bases unmatched. This CDR3 contains 13 residues. Germline CDR1 and CDR2: SQVTM and ANQGSEA. The CDR3: CSVGTGGPGEQFF. CDR3 DNA: TGCAGCGTTGGGACAGGGGGCCCGGGTGAGCAGTTCTTC.

For the CDR3, the DNA is TGTGCCAGCTCACCAGTGGATGACCAAGAGACCCAGTACTTC. Translated: CASSPVDDQETQYF. The rearrangement uses TRBV18 and TRBJ2-5; D not certain. Germline CDR1 and CDR2: KGHSH and LQKENI. The CDR3 extends over 14 amino acids. V lost 2 bases to trimming and J lost 0 bases, with 7 bases between them.

The CDR3 DNA sequence: TGTGCCAGCAGTTACTCAGACTATGGCTACACCTTC. Its translation is CASSYSDYGYTF. The chain couples TRBV28 to TRBJ1-2, with unresolved D. Germline V gene lookup returns CDR1 MDHEN and CDR2 SYDVKM. V lost 4 bases and J lost 3, with 6 bases in between. CDR3 length: 12 residues.

The V and J genes are TRBV6-1 and TRBJ2-4; D remains ambiguous. V dropped 3 bases and J dropped 0 bases, with 12 bases sitting between them. CDR3 length: 16 amino acids. Per the germline V gene, CDR1 is MNHNS and CDR2 is SASEGT. The CDR3 bases are TGTGCCAGCAGTGATGGGGTGCAGGAAGCCAAAAACATTCAGTACTTC. It specifies CASSDGVQEAKNIQYF.

The V and J genes are TRBV6-5 and TRBJ1-4; possibly TRBD1 for D (5 bases). Germline CDR1 is MNHEY and CDR2 is SVGAGI. The V end lost 5 bases, the J end lost 4 bases, and 11 bases lay between the germline ends. The CDR3 sequence is 14 residues long. The CDR3 region is CASSTGRDNEKLFF. The CDR3 coding sequence is TGTGCCAGCAGTACAGGACGGGATAATGAAAAACTGTTTTTT.